Listed here is a single TCR beta chain. The antigen is unknown. This record belongs to a study of vaccination and CD4 T cells after COVID-19. Study-wide context: Cellular stimulation was performed using overlapping spike peptides derived from SARS-CoV-2, HCoV-NL63, HCoV-OC43 and HCoV-229E. General study results and limits: Convalescent patients displayed a median around 86% of reactive clones emerging only post-vaccination.

This CDR3 has 13 residues. Between the trimmed V and J ends, which lost 1 base and 3 bases, there was a span of 7 bases. Looked up from germline, CDR1 is DFQATT and CDR2 is SNEGSKA (reference sequence). The Oncomine TCR Beta short-read assay was applied to DNA of cultured CD4+ T cells. Via MiXCR, TCRdb re-called the PCR reads, giving one row per CDR3 protein. Of roughly 24,000 distinct CDR3 sequences detected, under 70% appear once; the ten largest clones hold approximately 3%. Treatment noted: approximately 11-day PBMC culture with coronavirus spike peptide pools or control peptides (ViraFEST assay). For ViraFEST, peptide pools expanded antigen-specific T cells, after which the TCRs were sequenced.

V is TRBV20-1 and J is TRBJ1-5; D is undetermined. Source material: CD4+ T cells from blood, cultured in vitro. This sequence was found in a human donor who had recovered from COVID-19. The CDR3 DNA sequence: TGCAGTGCTAGAGTTCAGAACAATCAGCCCCAGCATTTT. The encoded protein is CSARVQNNQPQHF.